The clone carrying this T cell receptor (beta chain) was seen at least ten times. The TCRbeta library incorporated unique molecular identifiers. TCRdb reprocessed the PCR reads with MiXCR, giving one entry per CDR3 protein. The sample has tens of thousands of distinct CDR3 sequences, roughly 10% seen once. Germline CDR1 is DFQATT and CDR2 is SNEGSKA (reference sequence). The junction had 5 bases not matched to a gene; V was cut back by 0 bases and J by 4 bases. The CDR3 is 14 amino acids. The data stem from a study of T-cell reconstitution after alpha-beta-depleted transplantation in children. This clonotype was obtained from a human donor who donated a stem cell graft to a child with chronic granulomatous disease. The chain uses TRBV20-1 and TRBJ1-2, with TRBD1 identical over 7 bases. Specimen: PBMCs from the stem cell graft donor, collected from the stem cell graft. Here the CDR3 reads CSARERTGPYGYTF. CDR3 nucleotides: TGCAGTGCTAGAGAGCGGACAGGCCCCTATGGCTACACCTTC.